These T cell receptor beta chains were read from a single sample in a study of STAT5B mutations in CD4+ large granular lymphocyte leukemia. This table comes from immunoSEQ multiplex PCR, and its TCRdb copy is limited to in-frame clones, with some not included. The table shows approximately 21,000 clones, with around three quarters occurring only once. The specimen was CD4+ T cells from blood buffy coats. These receptors were collected from a human donor in good health. Both conserved end residues are part of each CDR3. The D gene is left open where the match is weak. Only part of the rows carry a size: once, few, many, or a class if the clone is expanded.

clone_size j_call v_call d_call cdr3_aa cdr3_nt
NA TRBJ1-2 TRBV2 TRBD1 CASKDRESIYGYTF TGTGCCAGTAAGGACAGGGAATCTATCTATGGCTACACCTTC
NA TRBJ1-2 TRBV11-3 NA CASSLELPSETGYTF TGTGCCAGCAGCTTAGAATTGCCCTCGGAGACTGGCTACACCTTC
NA TRBJ2-3 TRBV10-2 TRBD2 CASSLIAGAVDTQYF TGCGCCAGCAGCTTAATAGCGGGAGCGGTAGATACGCAGTATTTT
NA TRBJ2-6 TRBV19 NA CASSIGKTSRGANVLTF TGTGCCAGTAGTATAGGGAAGACCTCTAGAGGGGCCAACGTCCTGACTTTC
NA TRBJ2-1 TRBV11-2 TRBD2 CASSSRGLAESGEQFF TGTGCCAGCAGCTCCCGGGGACTAGCGGAGTCGGGTGAGCAGTTCTTC
NA TRBJ2-5 TRBV11-2 NA CASSRGPQETQYF TGTGCCAGCAGCAGGGGACCGCAAGAGACCCAGTACTTC
NA TRBJ2-2 TRBV7-9 NA CASSLPTGELFF TGTGCTAGCAGCTTACCAACCGGGGAGCTGTTTTTT
few TRBJ1-5 TRBV6-5 NA CASSYDNTAGQPQHF TGTGCCAGCAGTTACGACAACACCGCCGGCCAGCCCCAGCATTTT
NA TRBJ2-1 TRBV2 TRBD2 CASKTPAVAGPHSSYNEQFF TGTGCCAGCAAGACGCCCGCAGTAGCGGGGCCCCACAGCTCCTACAATGAGCAGTTCTTC
once TRBJ1-2 TRBV7-9 TRBD1 CASSNAGTGMYYGYTF TGTGCCAGCAGTAACGCCGGGACAGGGATGTACTATGGCTACACCTTC
NA TRBJ2-3 TRBV10-3 TRBD2 CAISEGLAADTQYF TGTGCCATCAGTGAGGGACTAGCGGCAGATACGCAGTATTTT
NA TRBJ1-1 TRBV11-2 NA CASSLAGYQGLWDTEAFF TGTGCCAGCAGCTTAGCTGGCTATCAGGGGCTCTGGGACACTGAAGCTTTCTTT
NA TRBJ2-1 TRBV7-2 TRBD2 CASSFGGRFDNEQFF TGTGCCAGCAGCTTCGGCGGGAGGTTCGACAATGAGCAGTTCTTC
once TRBJ1-3 TRBV28 NA CASSSSGSGNTIYF TGTGCCAGCAGTTCCTCAGGCTCTGGAAACACCATATATTTT
NA TRBJ2-5 TRBV11-2 NA CASSQRRLQETQYF TGTGCCAGCAGCCAGCGGAGACTTCAAGAGACCCAGTACTTC
NA TRBJ2-1 TRBV5-5 NA CASSLWGNEDEQFF TGTGCCAGCAGCTTGTGGGGTAATGAGGATGAGCAGTTCTTC
NA TRBJ2-3 TRBV29-1 NA CSVELEKKLADTQYF TGCAGCGTTGAGCTAGAAAAGAAGCTGGCAGATACGCAGTATTTT
NA TRBJ2-7 TRBV2 TRBD1 CASSAGQGVEQYF TGTGCCAGCAGTGCCGGACAGGGCGTCGAGCAGTACTTC
few TRBJ1-1 TRBV19 NA CASSPGGGWGNTEAFF TGTGCCAGTAGTCCCGGGGGAGGTTGGGGGAACACTGAAGCTTTCTTT
NA TRBJ2-6 TRBV5-6 TRBD1 CASSPRGPSGVSGANVLTF TGTGCCAGCAGCCCCAGGGGGCCCTCGGGGGTATCTGGGGCCAACGTCCTGACTTTC
NA TRBJ1-2 TRBV2 TRBD1 CASTGVEHGYTF TGTGCCAGTACAGGGGTGGAACATGGCTACACCTTC
NA TRBJ2-7 TRBV21-1 NA CASSKEILGLSHEQYF TGTGCCAGCAGCAAAGAAATACTGGGACTCTCCCACGAGCAGTACTTC
NA TRBJ2-5 TRBV4-1 NA CASSQGGETQYF TGCGCCAGCAGCCAAGGGGGCGAGACCCAGTACTTC
NA TRBJ2-1 TRBV12-1 NA CASSFDALAGVNEQFF TGTGCCAGCAGCTTTGATGCGCTAGCGGGAGTGAATGAGCAGTTCTTC